The present TCR beta chain was sequenced within a study of blood T cell repertoires in COVID-19. The CDR3 is 14 amino acids. CDR1 MNHEY and CDR2 SVGAGI come from the germline V gene. The V end lost 7 bases, the J end lost 3 bases, and 15 bases lay between the germline ends. Data came from immunoSEQ multiplex PCR; TCRdb stores just in-frame clones and leaves some out. The repertoire consists of about 80,000 clones, with approximately 89% occurring once and the leading ten covering 6.5% to 8.5%. This TCR derives from a woman older than 75 with acute or convalescent COVID-19. The chain joins TRBV6-5 to TRBJ1-1; D unclear. Sequenced: peripheral blood. CDR3 in amino acids: CASTFGLGDTEAFF. As DNA, the CDR3 is TGTGCCAGCACCTTTGGGCTGGGAGACACTGAAGCTTTCTTT.